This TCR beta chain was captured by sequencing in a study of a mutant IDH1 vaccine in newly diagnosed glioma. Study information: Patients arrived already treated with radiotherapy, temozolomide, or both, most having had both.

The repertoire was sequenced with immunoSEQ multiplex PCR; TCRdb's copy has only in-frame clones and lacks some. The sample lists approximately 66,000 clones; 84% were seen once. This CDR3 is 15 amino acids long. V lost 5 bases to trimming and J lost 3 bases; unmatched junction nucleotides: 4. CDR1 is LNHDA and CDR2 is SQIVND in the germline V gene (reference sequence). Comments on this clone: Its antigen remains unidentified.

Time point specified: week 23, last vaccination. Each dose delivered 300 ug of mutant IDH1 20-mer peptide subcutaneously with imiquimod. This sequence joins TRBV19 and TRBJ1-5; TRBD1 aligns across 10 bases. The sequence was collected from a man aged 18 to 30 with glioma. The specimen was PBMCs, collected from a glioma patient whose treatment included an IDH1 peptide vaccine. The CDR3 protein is CASSWGQGNNQPQHF. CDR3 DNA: TGTGCCAGTAGTTGGGGACAGGGGAACAATCAGCCCCAGCATTTT.